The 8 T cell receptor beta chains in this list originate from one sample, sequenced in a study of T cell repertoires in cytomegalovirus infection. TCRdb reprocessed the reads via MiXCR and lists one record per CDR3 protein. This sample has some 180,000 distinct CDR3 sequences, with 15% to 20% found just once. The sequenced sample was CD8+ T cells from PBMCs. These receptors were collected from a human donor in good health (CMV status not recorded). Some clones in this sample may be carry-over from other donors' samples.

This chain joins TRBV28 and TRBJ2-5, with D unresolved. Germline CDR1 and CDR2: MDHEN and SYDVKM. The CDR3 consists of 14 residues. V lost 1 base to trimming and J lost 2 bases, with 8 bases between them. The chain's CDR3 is CASSLLRQQETQYF. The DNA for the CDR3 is TGTGCCAGCAGTTTATTAAGGCAGCAAGAGACCCAGTACTTC. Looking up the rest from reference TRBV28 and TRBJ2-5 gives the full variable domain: DVKVTQSSRYLVKRTGEKVFLECVQDMDHENMFWYRQDPGLGLRLIYFSYDVKMKEKGDIPEGYSVSREKKERFSLILESASTNQTSMYLCASSLLRQQETQYFGPGTRLLVL.

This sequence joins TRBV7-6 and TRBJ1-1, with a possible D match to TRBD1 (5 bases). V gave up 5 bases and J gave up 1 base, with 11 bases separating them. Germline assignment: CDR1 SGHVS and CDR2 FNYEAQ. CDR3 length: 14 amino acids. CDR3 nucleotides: TGTGCCAGCAGCCCCGGGGGGGAGAACACTGAAGCTTTCTTT. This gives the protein CASSPGGENTEAFF.

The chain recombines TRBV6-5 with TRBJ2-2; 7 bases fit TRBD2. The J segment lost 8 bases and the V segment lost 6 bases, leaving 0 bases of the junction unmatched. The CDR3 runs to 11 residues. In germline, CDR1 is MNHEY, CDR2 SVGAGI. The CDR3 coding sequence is TGTGCCAGCAGAGCGGGGGGGGAGCTGTTTTTT. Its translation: CASRAGGELFF.

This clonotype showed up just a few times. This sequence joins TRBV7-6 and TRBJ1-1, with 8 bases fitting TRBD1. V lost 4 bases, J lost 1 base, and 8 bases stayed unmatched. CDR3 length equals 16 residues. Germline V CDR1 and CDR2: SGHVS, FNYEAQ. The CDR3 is CASSYQTGAANTEAFF. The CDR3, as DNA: TGTGCCAGCAGCTACCAGACAGGGGCCGCGAACACTGAAGCTTTCTTT.

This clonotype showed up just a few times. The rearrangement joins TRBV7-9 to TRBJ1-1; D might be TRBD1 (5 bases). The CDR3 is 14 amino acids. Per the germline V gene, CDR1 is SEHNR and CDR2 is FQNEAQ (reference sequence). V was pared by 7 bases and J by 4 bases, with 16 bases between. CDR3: CASIDGGSPTEAFF. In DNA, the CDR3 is TGTGCCAGCATCGATGGGGGGTCTCCCACTGAAGCTTTCTTT. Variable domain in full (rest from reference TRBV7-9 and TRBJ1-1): DTGVSQNPRHKITKRGQNVTFRCDPISEHNRLYWYRQTLGQGPEFLTYFQNEAQLEKSRLLSDRFSAERPKGSFSTLEIQRTEQGDSAMYLCASIDGGSPTEAFFGQGTRLTVV.

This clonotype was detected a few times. The CDR3 here is CASSQDWGMRLDTQYF. Written as DNA, the CDR3 is TGTGCCAGCAGCCAAGATTGGGGTATGCGACTAGATACGCAGTATTTT. V is TRBV14 and J is TRBJ2-3; D not resolved. CDR3 size: 16 residues. The germline V and J ends were trimmed by 0 bases and 5 bases, with 15 bases remaining between them. The germline V gene encodes CDR1 SGHDN and CDR2 FVKESK. Full variable domain (missing parts from reference TRBV14 and TRBJ2-3): EAGVTQFPSHSVIEKGQTVTLRCDPISGHDNLYWYRRVMGKEIKFLLHFVKESKQDESGMPNNRFLAERTGGTYSTLKVQPAELEDSGVYFCASSQDWGMRLDTQYFGPGTRLTVL.

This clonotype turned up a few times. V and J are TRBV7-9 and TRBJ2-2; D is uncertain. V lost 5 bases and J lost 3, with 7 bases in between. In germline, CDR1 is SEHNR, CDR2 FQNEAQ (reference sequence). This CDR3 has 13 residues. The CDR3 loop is CASSQTDTGELFF. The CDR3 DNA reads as TGTGCCAGCAGCCAAACGGACACCGGGGAGCTGTTTTTT.

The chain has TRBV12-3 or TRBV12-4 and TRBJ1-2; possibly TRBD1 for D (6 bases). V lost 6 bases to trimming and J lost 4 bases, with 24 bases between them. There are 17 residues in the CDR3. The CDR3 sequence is CASRSSLDRPISYGYTF. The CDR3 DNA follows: TGTGCCAGCAGATCCTCCCTTGACAGGCCTATTAGCTATGGCTACACCTTC.